The entry that follows covers one T cell receptor beta chain sequence. This entry comes from a study of PD-1 blockade in mismatch repair-deficient tumors. This table comes from immunoSEQ multiplex PCR, and its TCRdb copy is limited to in-frame clones, with some not included. The table records roughly 48,000 clones, 70% to 85% of them present only once. This TCR was sampled from an adult with mismatch repair-deficient cancer. Sequenced material: PBMCs, taken before pembrolizumab treatment.

The DNA for the CDR3 is TGTGCCAGCAGCCGCGAAGTAGGTAGGAACACTGAAGCTTTCTTT. Translating it yields CASSREVGRNTEAFF. The chain uses TRBV5-4 and TRBJ1-1; D is ambiguous. This CDR3 contains 15 residues. With 4 bases removed from V and 1 base from J, the gap between germline ends came to 14 bases. Germline V CDR1 and CDR2: SGHNT, YYREEE (reference sequence). Full variable domain (outside the CDR3, taken from reference TRBV5-4 and TRBJ1-1): ETGVTQSPTHLIKTRGQQVTLRCSSQSGHNTVSWYQQALGQGPQFIFQYYREEENGRGNFPPRFSGLQFPNYSSELNVNALELDDSALYLCASSREVGRNTEAFFGQGTRLTVV.